These 28 T cell receptor beta chains were sequenced from one sample in a study of blood T cell repertoires in COVID-19 (TCRdb year 2020). The library was built by means of the immunoSEQ multiplex PCR assay. In TCRdb, the immuneACCESS table is reduced to in-frame sequences with V and J assigned. These tables do not hold every clone; where another copy was compared, an unresolved V gene accounts for under half, and the others remain unexplained. Within this sample are roughly 100,000 clones, with 75% to 90% of them counted one time only. The top ten hold under 30% of the sample. Sample: peripheral blood. The receptors shown here come from a man aged 55 to 70 with acute or convalescent COVID-19.

The chain employs TRBV4-2 and TRBJ2-1; possibly TRBD1 for D (5 bases). Trimming removed 3 bases from V and 3 bases from J, with 15 bases in between. Per the germline V gene, CDR1 is LGHNA and CDR2 is YNFKEQ. The CDR3 spans 16 residues. CDR3 residues: CASSHDSATYYNEQFF. CDR3 in DNA: TGTGCCAGCAGCCACGACAGCGCCACCTACTACAATGAGCAGTTCTTC.

The CDR3 reads CASSLTGGHYEKLFF. DNA for the CDR3: TGTGCCAGCAGCTTGACAGGGGGCCATTACGAAAAACTGTTTTTT. The rearrangement links TRBV7-9 to TRBJ1-4, with 10 bases fitting TRBD1. V dropped 3 bases and J dropped 8; count of bases not matched to a gene: 6. The CDR3 is made up of 15 amino acids. Germline V CDR1 and CDR2: SEHNR, FQNEAQ (reference sequence).

This chain joins TRBV11-2 and TRBJ2-5; 9 bases agree with TRBD1. The germline V gene encodes CDR1 SGHAT and CDR2 FQNNGV. Trimming removed 0 bases from V and 4 bases from J; junction bases left unmatched: 9. This CDR3 has 17 residues. CDR3 sequence: CASSLDGGDRVAETQYF. In nucleotides, the CDR3 is TGTGCCAGCAGCTTAGATGGAGGGGACAGGGTTGCAGAGACCCAGTACTTC. Full variable domain (missing parts from reference TRBV11-2 and TRBJ2-5): EAGVAQSPRYKIIEKRQSVAFWCNPISGHATLYWYQQILGQGPKLLIQFQNNGVVDDSQLPKDRFSAERLKGVDSTLKIQPAKLEDSAVYLCASSLDGGDRVAETQYFGPGTRLLVL.

This chain uses TRBV5-1 with TRBJ2-3; 9 nucleotides match TRBD2. Germline CDR1 and CDR2: SGHRS and YFSETQ. V lost 0 bases and J lost 0; bases outside the gene matches: 5. The CDR3 is 17 amino acids. In DNA, the CDR3 is TGCGCCAGCAGCTTGGGGCTAGCGGGACCTAGCACAGATACGCAGTATTTT. This gives the protein CASSLGLAGPSTDTQYF.

This clone was seen a few times. The V and J genes are TRBV11-2 and TRBJ1-4; D gene unclear. The V end lost 0 bases, the J end lost 7 bases, and 15 bases lay between the germline ends. The CDR3 covers 16 residues. Per germline, CDR1 SGHAT and CDR2 FQNNGV. The CDR3 loop is CASSLDPRGFGEKLFF. The CDR3 DNA is TGTGCCAGCAGCTTAGATCCGCGGGGATTTGGTGAAAAACTGTTTTTT.

The chain couples TRBV7-4 to TRBJ1-2; 11 nucleotides line up with TRBD1. The germline CDR1 and CDR2 sequences are SGHVT and SQSDAQ. There are 16 residues in the CDR3. The ends lost 1 base at V and 8 bases at J; junction bases unmatched: 9. The CDR3 DNA reads TGTGCCAGCAGCTTAGAACTTCCGGGACAGGGGGGAGGCTACACCTTC. It is translated as CASSLELPGQGGGYTF.

V is TRBV3-1 (or the pseudogene TRBV3-2) and J is TRBJ1-6, with D maybe TRBD1 (6 bases). The germline V and J ends were trimmed by 1 base and 9 bases, with 16 bases remaining between them. CDR1 is LGHDT and CDR2 is YNNKEL in the germline V gene (reference sequence). The length of the CDR3 is 16 residues. The CDR3 reads CASSQARGVGGSPLHF. In DNA form, the CDR3 reads TGTGCCAGCAGCCAAGCGCGGGGGGTAGGGGGTTCACCCCTCCACTTT.

The J gene is TRBJ1-5, the V gene TRBV5-6; D is perhaps TRBD1 (6 bases). This CDR3 spans 17 amino acids. Between the trimmed V and J ends, which lost 2 bases and 4 bases, there was a span of 19 bases. Germline CDR1 reads SGHDT; CDR2 reads YYEEEE. CDR3 amino acids: CASSFTSVGQRNQPQHF. CDR3 coding DNA: TGTGCCAGCAGCTTTACGTCTGTCGGACAGAGGAATCAGCCCCAGCATTTT.

The V and J genes are TRBV2 and TRBJ1-2; 9 nucleotides line up with TRBD1. The CDR3 is 15 amino acids. Germline CDR1 reads SNHLY; CDR2 reads FYNNEI. With 4 bases clipped from V and 6 bases from J, the junction kept 9 bases outside the gene matches. CDR3 loop: CASSGDGTGQNGYTF. CDR3 sequence (DNA): TGTGCCAGCAGTGGGGATGGGACAGGGCAAAATGGCTACACCTTC.

This clone has just a few counts. The chain links TRBV19 to TRBJ2-2, with unresolved D. Trimming removed 8 bases from V and 3 bases from J, with 16 bases in between. The V gene's germline CDR1 is LNHDA and CDR2 SQIVND (reference sequence). The CDR3 runs 15 residues. The CDR3 sequence: CASRFPGSHTGELFF. CDR3 in DNA: TGTGCCAGTCGTTTTCCTGGCTCCCACACCGGGGAGCTGTTTTTT.

To note about this clone: This specimen includes other DNA sequences encoding the same CDR3. V usage is TRBV11-3 and J usage is TRBJ1-1; perhaps TRBD1 as D (6 bases). Germline CDR1 is SGHNT and CDR2 is YENEEA. V was trimmed by 0 bases and J by 0 bases, leaving 8 bases between them. This CDR3 contains 15 residues. The DNA for the CDR3 is TGTGCCAGCAGCTTAGACAGGGGCATGAACACTGAAGCTTTCTTT. Amino acids: CASSLDRGMNTEAFF.

The V call is TRBV5-6, the J call TRBJ2-5; a weak D match, TRBD1 (6 bases). Trimming pared 0 bases from V and 7 bases from J, leaving 10 bases between. Germline CDR1 SGHDT, CDR2 YYEEEE. This CDR3 is 13 amino acids long. The CDR3 DNA reads TGTGCCAGCAGCTTGGTCACAGGGAGGACCCAGTACTTC. Translated, it gives CASSLVTGRTQYF. Complete variable domain (other parts from reference TRBV5-6 and TRBJ2-5): DAGVTQSPTHLIKTRGQQVTLRCSPKSGHDTVSWYQQALGQGPQFIFQYYEEEERQRGNFPDRFSGHQFPNYSSELNVNALLLGDSALYLCASSLVTGRTQYFGPGTRLLVL.

The CDR3 DNA reads TGTGCCAGCAGCCAGTACCGGGAAATCTTCCAAAGCGGCTACACCTTC. The encoded protein is CASSQYREIFQSGYTF. The rearrangement joins TRBV7-8 to TRBJ1-2; D is unclear. This CDR3 has 16 residues. CDR1 is SGHVS, CDR2 FQNEAQ, per germline. V was trimmed by 5 bases and J by 8 bases, leaving 24 bases between them.

This chain joins TRBV30 and TRBJ2-1; 9 positions match TRBD2. Trimming at V came to 8 bases and at J to 9 bases, leaving 14 bases not matched to a gene. The length of the CDR3 is 14 residues. The germline gives CDR1 GTSNPN, CDR2 SVGIG (reference sequence). CDR3 region: CAGPRGSGSVEQFF. The CDR3 DNA is TGTGCCGGACCCAGGGGTAGCGGGAGTGTTGAGCAGTTCTTC.

This chain joins TRBV13 and TRBJ2-7; D may be TRBD2 (5 bases). Germline assignment: CDR1 PRHDT and CDR2 FYEKMQ (reference sequence). The germline V and J ends were trimmed by 1 base and 6 bases, with 10 bases remaining between them. The CDR3 runs to 13 residues. Written as DNA, the CDR3 is TGTGCCAGCAGCTTAGAGGAGGCGCTCGAGCAGTACTTC. It is translated as CASSLEEALEQYF.

This clone showed up just once. This chain uses TRBV6-1 with TRBJ2-1, with D perhaps TRBD2 (5 bases). The CDR3 is 14 residues long. The germline V gene encodes CDR1 MNHNS and CDR2 SASEGT. Deletions cut 1 base from V and 3 bases from J, with 7 bases between. CDR3 residues: CASSEVAYYNEQFF. The DNA for the CDR3 is TGTGCCAGCAGTGAAGTAGCGTACTACAATGAGCAGTTCTTC.

This chain uses TRBV7-2 with TRBJ2-5; no clear D. Trimming cost V 2 bases and J 5 bases, with 6 bases left between them. The CDR3 is made up of 12 amino acids. Germline CDR1 SGHTA, CDR2 FQGNSA. The CDR3 is CASSLTRETQYF. The DNA of the CDR3 is TGTGCCAGCAGCTTAACACGCGAGACCCAGTACTTC.

A few counts support this clone. The chain has TRBV28 and TRBJ2-7; 7 bases agree with TRBD2. Trimming took 6 bases from V and 8 from J; bases not matched to a gene: 13. The CDR3 totals 14 residues. Looked up from germline, CDR1 is MDHEN and CDR2 is SYDVKM. This CDR3 is CASSLPWESGKQYF. CDR3 DNA: TGTGCCAGCAGCCTCCCCTGGGAGAGCGGGAAGCAGTACTTC.

This chain links TRBV5-1 with TRBJ1-1, with TRBD1 as a possible D gene (6 bases). Germline V lookup: CDR1 SGHRS, CDR2 YFSETQ. The V gene lost 4 bases and the J gene lost 1 base, with 11 bases spanning the gap. There are 14 residues in the CDR3. This CDR3 is CASSPGTQNTEAFF. DNA for the CDR3: TGCGCCAGCAGCCCGGGGACACAGAACACTGAAGCTTTCTTT.

V gene TRBV2 combines with J gene TRBJ2-5; D perhaps matches TRBD1 (5 bases). Trimming removed 0 bases from V and 5 bases from J, with 16 bases in between. CDR1 is SNHLY, CDR2 FYNNEI, per germline. The CDR3 length is 16 residues. Here the CDR3 DNA reads TGTGCCAGCAGTGAAGCCTTGGCAGGGCGTGGGGAGACCCAGTACTTC. This codes for CASSEALAGRGETQYF.

The chain links TRBV30 to TRBJ1-2; no clear D gene. CDR1 GTSNPN and CDR2 SVGIG come from the germline V gene (reference sequence). The CDR3 length is 11 residues. Between the trimmed V and J ends, which lost 4 bases and 3 bases, there was a span of 6 bases. The CDR3, as DNA: TGTGCCTGGACAGAGGACTATGGCTACACCTTC. This codes for CAWTEDYGYTF.

The chain couples TRBV5-1 to TRBJ1-2; unclear D gene. From germline, CDR1 is SGHRS and CDR2 YFSETQ. CDR3 length: 15 amino acids. Deletions cut 0 bases from V and 4 bases from J, with 13 bases between. The CDR3 sequence: CASSLASGSVYGYTF. DNA for the CDR3: TGCGCCAGCAGCTTGGCGTCGGGGTCGGTCTATGGCTACACCTTC.

This clone was observed once. This rearrangement joins TRBV6-6 to TRBJ2-3; perhaps TRBD1 as D (5 bases). The CDR3 is 14 residues long. The ends were cut back, 0 bases at V and 8 bases at J, with 12 bases in the middle. CDR1 is MNHNY and CDR2 is SVGAGI in the germline V gene (reference sequence). The CDR3 loop is CASSYSKGALTQYF. The CDR3 coding sequence is TGTGCCAGCAGTTACTCGAAAGGGGCCCTTACGCAGTATTTT.

This rearrangement joins TRBV4-1 to TRBJ1-2; D perhaps matches TRBD1 (6 bases). The CDR3 contains 16 residues. Germline V lookup: CDR1 MGHRA, CDR2 YSYEKL. The V and J ends lost 1 base and 4 bases respectively, with 16 bases between them. In nucleotides, the CDR3 is TGCGCCAGCAGCCAAGCCCAGAGGGGGGGCGGCTATGGCTACACCTTC. It encodes CASSQAQRGGGYGYTF.

The chain has TRBV28 and TRBJ2-1; D is possibly TRBD2 (5 bases). Deletions cut 6 bases from V and 6 bases from J, with 18 bases between. The germline CDR1 and CDR2 sequences are MDHEN and SYDVKM. The CDR3 has 15 amino acids. CDR3 region: CASSLTVLESNEQFF. For the CDR3, the DNA is TGTGCCAGCAGCCTCACAGTACTAGAATCCAATGAGCAGTTCTTC.

DNA of the CDR3: TGTGCCGGGGCAGGGTCTAGTGAAAAACTGTTTTTT. This translates into CAGAGSSEKLFF. The V gene is TRBV6-5, the J gene TRBJ1-4; tentatively, D is TRBD1 (5 bases). This CDR3 is 12 amino acids long. V lost 11 bases to trimming and J lost 7 bases, with 14 bases between them. Germline lookup yields CDR1 MNHEY and CDR2 SVGAGI.

This clone appeared a few times. The chain is built from TRBV10-3 and TRBJ2-3, with D tentatively TRBD2 (8 bases). Germline V gene lookup returns CDR1 ENHRY and CDR2 SYGVKD. The V end was cut by 0 bases, the J end by 2 bases, with 24 bases between. This CDR3 is built from 20 residues. CDR3 DNA: TGTGCCATCAGTGAGTCGACAGGGACTAGACGGCAAGGGTACACAGATACGCAGTATTTT. Protein sequence: CAISESTGTRRQGYTDTQYF.

Written as DNA, the CDR3 is TGCAGCGTTTCTAGGGGGTGGAACACTGAAGCTTTCTTT. Translated: CSVSRGWNTEAFF. This chain connects TRBV29-1 to TRBJ1-1, with a tentative D call TRBD1 (6 bases). CDR3 length equals 13 residues. Germline-derived CDR1 and CDR2 are SQVTM and ANQGSEA. Deletions cut 5 bases from V and 1 base from J, with 11 bases between.